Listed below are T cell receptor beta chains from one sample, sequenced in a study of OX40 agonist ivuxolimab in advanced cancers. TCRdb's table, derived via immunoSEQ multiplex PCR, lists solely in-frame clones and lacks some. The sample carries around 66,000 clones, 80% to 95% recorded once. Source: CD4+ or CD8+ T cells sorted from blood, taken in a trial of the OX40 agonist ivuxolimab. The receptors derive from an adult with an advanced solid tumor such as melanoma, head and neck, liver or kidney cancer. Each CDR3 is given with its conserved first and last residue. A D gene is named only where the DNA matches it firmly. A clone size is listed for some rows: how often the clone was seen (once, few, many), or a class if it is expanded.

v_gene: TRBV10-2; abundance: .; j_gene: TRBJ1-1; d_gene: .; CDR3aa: CASRNLSTEAFF; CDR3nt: TGCGCCAGCAGGAATCTGAGCACTGAAGCTTTCTTT
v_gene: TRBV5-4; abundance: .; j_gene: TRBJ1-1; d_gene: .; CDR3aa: CASSLDGYMNTEAFF; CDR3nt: TGTGCCAGCAGCTTGGACGGATATATGAACACTGAAGCTTTCTTT
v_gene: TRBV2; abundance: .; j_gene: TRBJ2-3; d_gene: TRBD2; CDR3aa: CASTTAGADTQYF; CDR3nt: TGTGCCAGCACCACTGCGGGGGCAGATACGCAGTATTTT
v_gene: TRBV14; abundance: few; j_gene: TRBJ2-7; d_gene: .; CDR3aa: CASSQSYYEQYF; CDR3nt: TGTGCCAGCAGCCAATCGTACTACGAGCAGTACTTC
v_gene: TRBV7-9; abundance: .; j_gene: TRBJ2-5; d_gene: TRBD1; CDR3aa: CASSLKQGQVETQYF; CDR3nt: TGTGCCAGCAGCTTAAAACAGGGGCAAGTGGAGACCCAGTACTTC
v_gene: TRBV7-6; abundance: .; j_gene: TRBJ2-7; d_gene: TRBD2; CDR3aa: CASSLGTSGNPGNEQYF; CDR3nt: TGTGCCAGCAGCCTCGGGACTAGCGGGAACCCCGGGAACGAGCAGTACTTC
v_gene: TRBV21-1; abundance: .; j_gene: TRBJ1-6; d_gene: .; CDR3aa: CASSKVRPHANSPLHF; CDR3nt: TGTGCCAGCAGCAAAGTCCGACCCCATGCTAATTCACCCCTCCACTTT
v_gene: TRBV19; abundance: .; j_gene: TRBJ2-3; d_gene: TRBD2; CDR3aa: CASSISSGGAPDTQYF; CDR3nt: TGTGCCAGTAGTATTTCTAGCGGGGGGGCCCCAGATACGCAGTATTTT
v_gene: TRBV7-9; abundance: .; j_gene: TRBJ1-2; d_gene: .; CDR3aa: CASSHGNNYGYTF; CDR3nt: TGTGCCAGCAGTCACGGAAACAACTATGGCTACACCTTC
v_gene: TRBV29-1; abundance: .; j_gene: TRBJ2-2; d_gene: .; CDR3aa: CSVEEGRNTGELFF; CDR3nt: TGCAGCGTTGAAGAAGGGAGAAACACCGGGGAGCTGTTTTTT
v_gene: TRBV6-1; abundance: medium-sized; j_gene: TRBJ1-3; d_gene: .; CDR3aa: CASSEGAGAGNTIYF; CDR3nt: TGTGCCAGCAGTGAAGGGGCAGGGGCTGGAAACACCATATATTTT
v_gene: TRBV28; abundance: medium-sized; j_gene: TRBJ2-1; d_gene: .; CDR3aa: CASSIQGEGTYNEQFF; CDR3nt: TGTGCCAGCAGCATACAAGGAGAAGGGACTTACAATGAGCAGTTCTTC
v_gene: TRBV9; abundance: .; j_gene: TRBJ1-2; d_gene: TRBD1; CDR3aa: CASSVQGQGVFRDGYTF; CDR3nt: TGTGCCAGCAGCGTCCAGGGACAGGGGGTTTTTAGAGATGGCTACACCTTC
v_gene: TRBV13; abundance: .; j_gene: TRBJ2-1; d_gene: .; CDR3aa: CASSELDRPYDNEQFF; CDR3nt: TGTGCCAGCAGCGAATTAGACAGGCCCTATGACAATGAGCAGTTCTTC
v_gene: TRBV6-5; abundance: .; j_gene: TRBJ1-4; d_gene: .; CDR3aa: CASSSSGAANEKLFF; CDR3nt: TGTGCCAGCAGCTCGTCAGGGGCGGCTAATGAAAAACTGTTTTTT
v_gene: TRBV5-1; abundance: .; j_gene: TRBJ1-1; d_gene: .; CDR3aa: CASSLGSEGGTEAFF; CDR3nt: TGCGCCAGCAGCTTAGGGTCAGAGGGGGGCACTGAAGCTTTCTTT
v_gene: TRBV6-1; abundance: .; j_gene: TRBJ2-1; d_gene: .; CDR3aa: CATEMDSYNEQFF; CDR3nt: TGTGCCACGGAGATGGACAGCTACAATGAGCAGTTCTTC
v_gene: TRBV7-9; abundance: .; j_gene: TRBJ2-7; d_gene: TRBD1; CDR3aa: CASSPGSGQGLYEQYF; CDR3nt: TGTGCCAGCAGCCCCGGCTCGGGACAGGGACTCTACGAGCAGTACTTC
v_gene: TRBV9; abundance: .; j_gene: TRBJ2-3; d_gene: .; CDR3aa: CASSVEGEKDTQYF; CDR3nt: TGTGCCAGCAGCGTTGAGGGGGAGAAAGATACGCAGTATTTT
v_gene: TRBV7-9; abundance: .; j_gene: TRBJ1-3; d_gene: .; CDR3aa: CASSWSQGTGNTIYF; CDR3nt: TGTGCCAGCAGCTGGTCCCAGGGAACTGGAAACACCATATATTTT
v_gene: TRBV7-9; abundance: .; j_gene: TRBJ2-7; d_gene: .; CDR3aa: CASSFFKNPYEQYF; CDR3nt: TGTGCCAGCAGCTTTTTTAAGAACCCCTACGAGCAGTACTTC
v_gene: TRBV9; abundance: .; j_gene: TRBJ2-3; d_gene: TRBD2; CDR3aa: CASSVALAGGPFSRDTQYF; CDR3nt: TGTGCCAGCAGCGTAGCTCTAGCGGGGGGTCCCTTCTCACGAGATACGCAGTATTTT
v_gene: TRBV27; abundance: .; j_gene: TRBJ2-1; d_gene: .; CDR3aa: CASSAQGHSSYNEQFF; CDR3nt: TGTGCCAGCAGTGCCCAGGGTCATAGCTCCTACAATGAGCAGTTCTTC
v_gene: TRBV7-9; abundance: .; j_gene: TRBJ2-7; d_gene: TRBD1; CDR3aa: CASSLGQGVSEQYF; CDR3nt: TGTGCCAGCAGCTTGGGACAGGGGGTTAGCGAGCAGTACTTC
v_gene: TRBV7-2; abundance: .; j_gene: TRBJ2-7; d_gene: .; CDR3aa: CASSPITGTEQYF; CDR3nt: TGTGCCAGCAGCCCCATAACGGGGACCGAGCAGTACTTC
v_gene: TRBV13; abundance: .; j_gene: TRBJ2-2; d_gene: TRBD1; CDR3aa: CASSLEGTGKTGELFF; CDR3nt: TGTGCCAGCAGCTTAGAGGGGACAGGGAAGACCGGGGAGCTGTTTTTT
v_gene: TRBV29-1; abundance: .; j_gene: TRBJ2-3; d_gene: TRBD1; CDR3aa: CSVERQGAGTDTQYF; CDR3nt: TGCAGCGTTGAGCGACAGGGGGCTGGCACAGATACGCAGTATTTT
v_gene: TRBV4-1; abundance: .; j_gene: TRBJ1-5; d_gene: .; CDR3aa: CASSQGGANQPQHF; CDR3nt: TGCGCCAGCAGCCAAGGTGGGGCTAATCAGCCCCAGCATTTT
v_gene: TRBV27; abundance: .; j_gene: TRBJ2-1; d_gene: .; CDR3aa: CASSFLAGEQFF; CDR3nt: TGTGCCAGCAGTTTCTTAGCAGGAGAGCAGTTCTTC
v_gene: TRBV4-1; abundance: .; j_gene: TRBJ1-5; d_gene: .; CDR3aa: CASSRQTNQPQHF; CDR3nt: TGCGCCAGCAGCCGACAAACCAATCAGCCCCAGCATTTT
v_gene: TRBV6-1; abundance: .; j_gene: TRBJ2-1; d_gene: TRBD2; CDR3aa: CASSEQAGGGGEQFF; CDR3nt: TGTGCCAGCAGTGAACAAGCGGGGGGCGGGGGTGAGCAGTTCTTC
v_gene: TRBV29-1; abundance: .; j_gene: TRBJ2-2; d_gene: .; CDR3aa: CSVPMQKGSGELFF; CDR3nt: TGCAGCGTTCCGATGCAAAAGGGTTCCGGGGAGCTGTTTTTT
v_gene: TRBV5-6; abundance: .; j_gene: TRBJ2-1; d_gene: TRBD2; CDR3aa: CASSAGLAVHEQFF; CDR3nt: TGTGCCAGCAGCGCTGGACTAGCGGTACATGAGCAGTTCTTC
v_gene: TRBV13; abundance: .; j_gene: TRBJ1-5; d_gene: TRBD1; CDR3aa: CASSLAGTGGINQPQHF; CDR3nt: TGTGCCAGCAGCTTAGCCGGGACAGGGGGCATCAATCAGCCCCAGCATTTT
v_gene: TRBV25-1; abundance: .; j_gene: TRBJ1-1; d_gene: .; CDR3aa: CASSDTEAFF; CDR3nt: TGTGCCAGCAGTGACACTGAAGCTTTCTTT